This passage covers 24 T cell receptor beta chains from one sample sequenced in a study of OX40 agonist ivuxolimab in advanced cancers. Some clones are missing from TCRdb's copy, which holds only in-frame ones; the method was immunoSEQ multiplex PCR. The sample includes more than 50,000 clones, 85% to 95% of them seen just once. The sample here was CD4+ or CD8+ T cells sorted from blood, taken in a trial of the OX40 agonist ivuxolimab. Receptors were obtained from an adult with an advanced solid tumor such as melanoma, head and neck, liver or kidney cancer.

This chain connects TRBV7-9 to TRBJ2-5; perhaps TRBD1 as D (7 bases). The CDR3 consists of 16 residues. Germline CDR1 SEHNR, CDR2 FQNEAQ (reference sequence). V lost 4 bases, J lost 5 bases, and 20 bases lay in between. CDR3 residues: CASSSTRGVGWETQYF. Written as DNA, the CDR3 is TGTGCCAGCAGCTCCACCAGGGGGGTAGGCTGGGAGACCCAGTACTTC.

The rearrangement links TRBV27 to TRBJ2-7; TRBD1 agrees at 7 bases. The V gene's germline CDR1 is MNHEY and CDR2 SMNVEV (reference sequence). V dropped 4 bases and J dropped 5; count of bases not matched to a gene: 2. The CDR3 consists of 12 residues. The CDR3 DNA reads TGTGCCAGCAGTTCGACAGGGAACGAGCAGTACTTC. It is translated as CASSSTGNEQYF.

The chain uses TRBV5-4 and TRBJ2-7; tentative D call: TRBD1 (6 bases). The CDR3 contains 13 residues. Trimming took off 3 bases at V and 3 bases at J, with 10 bases between the two ends. Germline lookup yields CDR1 SGHNT and CDR2 YYREEE (reference sequence). The CDR3 DNA sequence: TGTGCCAGCAGCTCTCAGGGGCGCTACGAGCAGTACTTC. Amino acids: CASSSQGRYEQYF.

The chain has TRBV19 and TRBJ1-1; D might be TRBD1 (6 bases). Germline V gene data show CDR1 as LNHDA and CDR2 as SQIVND (reference sequence). The CDR3 covers 13 residues. V was shortened by 6 bases and J by 5 bases, with 13 bases between the two germline ends. The CDR3 region is CASRSGARTEAFF. The CDR3 region has the DNA TGTGCCAGTAGGTCGGGGGCGAGAACTGAAGCTTTCTTT.

This chain joins TRBV9 and TRBJ2-1; D is unclear. This CDR3 is 14 amino acids long. From germline, CDR1 is SGDLS and CDR2 YYNGEE. The ends were cut back, 4 bases at V and 0 bases at J, with 8 bases in the middle. The CDR3 coding sequence is TGTGCCAGCAGCCCCCACGTCTCCTACAATGAGCAGTTCTTC. This sequence encodes CASSPHVSYNEQFF.

V and J are TRBV28 and TRBJ1-1; D call uncertain. Germline V lookup: CDR1 MDHEN, CDR2 SYDVKM. This CDR3 contains 14 residues. Trimming took 7 bases from V and 3 from J, leaving 15 bases between them. In nucleotides, the CDR3 is TGTGCCAGCACCTTACTCCACCCAGACACTGAAGCTTTCTTT. This gives the protein CASTLLHPDTEAFF.

This chain joins TRBV5-1 and TRBJ2-7; D not resolved. The CDR3 spans 15 residues. V lost 0 bases to trimming and J lost 6 bases, with 16 bases between them. Germline CDR1 is SGHRS and CDR2 is YFSETQ. The CDR3 sequence is CASSLANSPKGEQYF. The CDR3 DNA sequence: TGCGCCAGCAGCTTGGCCAACAGTCCCAAGGGCGAGCAGTACTTC.

The chain uses TRBV13 and TRBJ1-2; D uncertain. Germline V lookup: CDR1 PRHDT, CDR2 FYEKMQ (reference sequence). This CDR3 has 11 residues. Between the trimmed V and J ends, which lost 6 bases and 7 bases, there was a span of 9 bases. CDR3 nucleotide sequence: TGTGCCAGCAGGGAGGCGCGTGGCTACACCTTC. This translates into CASREARGYTF.

This clone was found once. The V call is TRBV5-6, the J call TRBJ2-7; no clear D. This CDR3 contains 12 residues. Between the trimmed V and J ends, which lost 4 bases and 0 bases, there was a span of 5 bases. Germline assignment: CDR1 SGHDT and CDR2 YYEEEE. CDR3 residues: CASSLSSYEQYF. CDR3 coding DNA: TGTGCCAGCAGCCTGAGCTCCTACGAGCAGTACTTC.

J is TRBJ2-2 and V is TRBV4-2, with D tentatively TRBD2 (6 bases). This CDR3 spans 18 amino acids. The V and J ends lost 1 base and 8 bases respectively, with 23 bases between them. The germline gives CDR1 LGHNA, CDR2 YNFKEQ. In DNA, the CDR3 is TGTGCCAGCAGCCAAGTCGATAGCCTAGCGAGCCAGGCGGGGGAGCTGTTTTTT. It codes for CASSQVDSLASQAGELFF.

The chain joins TRBV7-9 to TRBJ2-1; 10 positions agree with TRBD2. The CDR3 length is 13 residues. Trimming took 6 bases from V and 6 from J; bases not matched to a gene: 2. Germline CDR1 SEHNR, CDR2 FQNEAQ (reference sequence). Here the CDR3 DNA reads TGTGCCAGCAGGGCTAGCGGGAGCAATGAGCAGTTCTTC. Its protein is CASRASGSNEQFF.

The chain couples TRBV5-5 to TRBJ1-2, with D tentatively TRBD1 (6 bases). Germline V gene data show CDR1 as SGHKS and CDR2 as YYEKEE (reference sequence). The V gene lost 4 bases and the J gene lost 4 bases, with 23 bases spanning the gap. This CDR3 is 17 amino acids long. CDR3 in amino acids: CASSTGDRAGASYGYTF. The CDR3, as DNA: TGTGCCAGCAGCACGGGGGATCGGGCAGGGGCTTCCTATGGCTACACCTTC.

This clone has more than one count but fewer than ten. V and J are TRBV15 and TRBJ1-5; TRBD1 is a possible D gene (5 bases). CDR1 and CDR2 from the germline V gene are LNHNV and YYDKDF (reference sequence). The CDR3 runs 14 residues. V was clipped by 5 bases and J by 2 bases, with 10 bases between them. In DNA form, the CDR3 reads TGTGCCACCAGCGGAGGGGTGGGCAATCAGCCCCAGCATTTT. Amino acids: CATSGGVGNQPQHF.

This chain connects TRBV30 to TRBJ2-7, with 11 nucleotides matching TRBD2. CDR1 is GTSNPN and CDR2 is SVGIG in the germline V gene (reference sequence). There are 12 residues in the CDR3. With 8 bases clipped from V and 7 bases from J, the junction kept 7 bases outside the gene matches. In DNA, the CDR3 is TGTGCCGCCTCTAGCGGGAGGTTTGAGCAGTACTTC. It is translated as CAASSGRFEQYF.

The J gene is TRBJ2-1, the V gene TRBV27, with D perhaps being TRBD1 or TRBD2 (5 bases each). CDR1 and CDR2 (germline): MNHEY, SMNVEV (reference sequence). This CDR3 spans 15 amino acids. Trimming removed 1 base at V and 8 bases at J, with 15 bases between. The CDR3 reads CASSLLAGAGDEQFF. The CDR3 DNA reads as TGTGCCAGCAGTTTATTAGCTGGGGCCGGGGATGAGCAGTTCTTC.

V gene TRBV9 combines with J gene TRBJ2-5; no clear D. This CDR3 contains 14 residues. Germline CDR1 and CDR2: SGDLS and YYNGEE. V gave up 2 bases and J gave up 4 bases, with 12 bases separating them. The CDR3 region is CASSVVGYSETQYF. The CDR3 region has the DNA TGTGCCAGCAGCGTTGTTGGCTACTCAGAGACCCAGTACTTC.

The V call is TRBV7-9, the J call TRBJ2-3, with D uncertain. CDR3 length: 15 amino acids. Germline CDR1 reads SEHNR; CDR2 reads FQNEAQ (reference sequence). Trimming removed 1 base from V and 1 base from J, with 9 bases in between. Here the CDR3 DNA reads TGTGCCAGCAGCTTAGGTCAACTGGGCACAGATACGCAGTATTTT. It is translated as CASSLGQLGTDTQYF.

This chain uses TRBV7-2 with TRBJ2-3, with D possibly being TRBD2 (5 bases). Deletions cut 3 bases from V and 1 base from J, with 14 bases between. CDR1 is SGHTA and CDR2 is FQGNSA in the germline V gene. CDR3 length: 16 residues. The CDR3 is CASSLVLGFGTDTQYF. CDR3 nucleotide sequence: TGTGCCAGCAGCTTGGTACTAGGGTTTGGCACAGATACGCAGTATTTT. Filled out from reference TRBV7-2 and TRBJ2-3, the complete variable domain reads GAGVSQSPSNKVTEKGKDVELRCDPISGHTALYWYRQSLGQGLEFLIYFQGNSAPDKSGLPSDRFSAERTGGSVSTLTIQRTQQEDSAVYLCASSLVLGFGTDTQYFGPGTRLTVL.

This chain joins TRBV7-9 and TRBJ1-1, with unresolved D. Germline CDR1 is SEHNR and CDR2 is FQNEAQ (reference sequence). This CDR3 has 15 amino acids. V lost 1 base, J lost 1 base, and 10 bases lay in between. The CDR3 nucleotides read TGTGCCAGCAGCTTAGGATCGGGGTCGAACACTGAAGCTTTCTTT. Translating gives CASSLGSGSNTEAFF.

This sequence joins TRBV5-1 and TRBJ1-2, with 9 bases matching TRBD1. Trimming removed 4 bases from V and 7 bases from J; junction bases left unmatched: 8. The CDR3 extends over 14 amino acids. Germline V gives CDR1 SGHRS, CDR2 YFSETQ. CDR3 nucleotides: TGCGCCAGCAGCCCGGGGGGACAGGGCAGTGGCTACACCTTC. Protein: CASSPGGQGSGYTF.

This chain joins TRBV27 and TRBJ1-1; a weak D match, TRBD1 (5 bases). Per germline, CDR1 MNHEY and CDR2 SMNVEV (reference sequence). The V end lost 3 bases, the J end lost 3 bases, and 17 bases lay between the germline ends. This CDR3 is built from 16 residues. The CDR3 is CASSFIYRSGDTEAFF. CDR3 nucleotides: TGTGCCAGCAGTTTCATTTACAGGTCTGGGGACACTGAAGCTTTCTTT.

The chain uses TRBV5-1 and TRBJ1-1, with D tentatively TRBD1 (5 bases). V lost 0 bases to trimming and J lost 3 bases, with 9 bases between them. The germline V gene has CDR1 SGHRS and CDR2 YFSETQ. The CDR3 is 14 residues long. DNA of the CDR3: TGCGCCAGCAGCTTGGCGGGGGAGGACACTGAAGCTTTCTTT. Translating gives CASSLAGEDTEAFF.

This clone is medium-sized (0.01 to 0.1%) within its sample. The rearrangement uses TRBV6-6 and TRBJ2-7; D possibly corresponds to TRBD2 (6 bases). Germline V gives CDR1 MNHNY, CDR2 SVGAGI (reference sequence). The CDR3 consists of 16 residues. Between the trimmed V and J ends, which lost 7 bases and 3 bases, there was a span of 22 bases. The CDR3: CASIQTVRDSYYEQYF. CDR3 nucleotides: TGTGCCAGCATCCAGACAGTCCGGGACTCCTACTACGAGCAGTACTTC.

The genes are TRBV9 and TRBJ2-3; 8 bases fit TRBD2. This CDR3 spans 15 amino acids. V shed 3 bases and J 6 bases; nucleotides not matched to a gene: 9. Germline V gives CDR1 SGDLS, CDR2 YYNGEE. The CDR3 region has the DNA TGTGCCAGCAGCGCGTTCGCGGGAGGTACGGATACGCAGTATTTT. Its protein is CASSAFAGGTDTQYF.